The clone carrying this TCR beta chain was recorded many times. Its specificity is unknown. In TCRdb, the multiplex PCR reads were re-called with MiXCR into one record per CDR3 protein. The sample yields roughly 32,000 distinct CDR3 sequences, approximately 37% seen once. This entry is derived from a study of breast tumors, draining lymph nodes, adjacent tissues. Study results and limitations: Luminal-like breast cancer showed significantly higher tumor–nontumor repertoire similarity than basal-like. Tumor T cell lymph node origin was a supported hypothesis, not proven. Tumors had less TCR diversity than lymph nodes, more than nontumor tissue. Most tumor T cells seemingly derive from lymph node, then expand in tumor.

Input material: breast tumor tissue. This receptor was obtained from a female donor with breast cancer. Some clones in this sample may be carry-over from other donors' samples.

CDR3 nucleotides: TGTGCCAGCAGCTTAGGGCGGGGTTGGCCAGATACGCAGTATTTT. Protein product: CASSLGRGWPDTQYF. V is TRBV7-6 and J is TRBJ2-3, with a tentative D call TRBD2 (6 bases). The CDR3 sequence is 15 residues long. The V and J ends lost 1 base and 4 bases respectively, with 12 bases between them. Germline CDR1 is SGHVS and CDR2 is FNYEAQ.